Below, one TCR beta chain is given with its context. Its antigen remains unidentified. The germline V gene has CDR1 LGHNA and CDR2 YNFKEQ. The ends were cut back, 1 base at V and 5 bases at J, with 14 bases in the middle. The CDR3 spans 15 residues. The data belong to a study of cytomegalovirus exposure and HLA in healthy donors. PCR was performed using 60 Vbeta and 13 Jbeta primers. The repertoire was sequenced with immunoSEQ multiplex PCR; TCRdb's copy has only in-frame clones and lacks some. Here the sample spans 140,000 or so clones, 76% being singletons. Points from the study as a whole: Later analysis reportedly placed an Asian-associated ancestry cluster below the approximately 730-donor mean in N-insertions. Looking again later, the authors saw that most CMV-associated TCR beta chains seemed HLA-restricted. A previous analysis found most TCR beta V segments productive roughly 87% or roughly 30% of the time. Near-uniform donor sequencing depth was presumed by presence/absence analyses.

The receptor was derived from a middle-aged woman in good health and CMV-seronegative. Sequencing was carried out using PBMCs. The chain employs TRBV4-2 and TRBJ2-5; tentatively, D is TRBD2 (5 bases). The CDR3 is CASSQGYASLETQYF. CDR3 in DNA: TGTGCCAGCAGCCAAGGGTATGCTAGCTTGGAGACCCAGTACTTC.